The present entry profiles one TCR beta chain with its context. Its antigen is still unknown. The data were produced by immunoSEQ multiplex PCR, yet TCRdb's version contains in-frame clones alone and is incomplete. The sample consists of tens of thousands of clones, roughly 88% of them appearing once. This specimen comes from a study of identifying expanded T cells in peripheral blood. Study-level results: Over approximately two and four weeks, about 15 and 19 clones changed, versus around 1.3 between replicates. Roughly two-week clone count variance significantly increased as total template count grew.

During the collection period, no donor immune events like infections were recorded. Sequencing used blood. The TCR sequence derives from a person aged 18 to 75 in good health.

This CDR3 is CASSSRALNTEAFF. The CDR3 DNA follows: TGTGCCAGCAGCTCCCGGGCCCTGAACACTGAAGCTTTCTTT. The chain uses TRBV7-9 and TRBJ1-1; D is uncertain. This CDR3 spans 14 amino acids. V lost 4 bases, J lost 0 bases, and 9 bases lay in between. Germline CDR1 is SEHNR and CDR2 is FQNEAQ (reference sequence). Together with reference TRBV7-9 and TRBJ1-1, the CDR3 gives the full variable domain: DTGVSQNPRHKITKRGQNVTFRCDPISEHNRLYWYRQTLGQGPEFLTYFQNEAQLEKSRLLSDRFSAERPKGSFSTLEIQRTEQGDSAMYLCASSSRALNTEAFFGQGTRLTVV.